This T cell receptor beta chain emerged from a study of blood T cell repertoires in COVID-19 (dated by TCRdb to about 2020). A note on the overall study: Samples covering the acute and convalescent phases of COVID-19 were provided by collaborators in the United States, Italy and Spain. The prospective study material was composed of cDNA or gDNA derived from T cells, B-cell-depleted T cells, or PBMCs. Deeply sampled blood TCRbeta repertoires from subjects exposed to, actively infected with, or recovered from COVID-19 were included in the dataset. A freely available public database, intended as a resource for researchers studying the immune response to SARS-CoV-2, is where the repertoires were released. The samples were drawn from two sources: the first 160 participants of the ongoing ImmuneRACE study, and some 1,300 subjects contributed by 6 global collaborators. Sample metadata almost always included a de-identified subject ID, COVID-19 status, age in years and sex. Where HLA class I and class II types were available, the types were taken from metadata supplied by the sample provider, not from assay-based typing.

Trimming removed 6 bases from V and 0 bases from J; the gene matches leave 3 bases unexplained. Reading from cysteine to phenylalanine, the CDR3 counts 14 amino acids. CDR3 DNA only is kept here, 42 bases in frame from base 1. The CDR1 and CDR2 encoded by the germline V gene are KGHDR and SFDVKD. Overall study results and their limits: How much clinical and demographic metadata was included differed by source and by participant, and the metadata was provided uncurated.

Notes on this clone: The specificity of this receptor is unknown. No qualities accompany the bases; no much larger clone lies one base away.

TCRbeta CDR3 regions were amplified from genomic DNA by means of the immunoSEQ Assay, a bias-controlled multiplex PCR. Concerning the study's data processing: Within the assay, amplification of reference gene primers was used to estimate how many nucleated cells each sample contained. To quantify the absolute abundance of each unique TCRbeta CDR3 rearrangement, sequence reads were collapsed and filtered. For each sample, productive Simpson clonality was calculated by taking the square root of Simpson's diversity index across productive rearrangements. TCRdb obtained this table from immuneACCESS and retained in-frame rearrangements with V and J assigned. These tables miss some clones; where compared with another copy, unresolved V genes account for less than half of the shortfall, and the remainder is unexplained. The V and J calls and clone size come from that table; D and trimming were worked out from the DNA. The table for this sample lists tens of thousands of clones; roughly 88% of them were counted only once. The ten biggest clones cover 1.5% to 2.5% of the sample.

Collaborating institutions collected whole blood in K2EDTA tubes following their own protocols. For TCRbeta analysis, collaborators shipped samples as frozen whole blood, isolated PBMCs, or DNA extracted from either of those sample types. The sequence joins TRBV24-1 to TRBJ2-5, with TRBD1 matching 7 junction bases. The specimen sequenced was peripheral blood. The sequence was obtained from a man younger than 45 with acute or convalescent COVID-19. The CDR3 region reads CATSKTGDQETQYF. At the DNA level, the sequence is TGTGCCACCAGTAAAACAGGGGACCAAGAGACCCAGTACTTC.